This record covers a single T cell receptor (beta chain). J gave up 3 bases and V 5 bases, and 10 bases lay outside the gene matches. The length of the CDR3 is 16 residues. Germline V gene lookup returns CDR1 MDHEN and CDR2 SYDVKM. The entry originates in a study of blood T cell repertoires in COVID-19. Study-level information: Both acute and convalescent COVID-19 samples were obtained from the United States, Italy and Spain. Sources were T cells, B-cell-depleted T cells, or PBMCs; the material itself was cDNA or gDNA.

Study processing details: The authors estimated nucleated cell counts from reference gene primer amplification. Sequencing was performed with immunoSEQ multiplex PCR; in TCRdb, only in-frame clones are kept and a portion is missing. That table is the source of V, J and clone size, and D and trimming were worked out from the DNA. This table has around 20,000 clones, roughly 86% appearing once. The chain carries TRBV28 and TRBJ2-7; 10 nucleotides align to TRBD1. The origin of this receptor is a man aged 65 to 79 with acute or convalescent COVID-19. The sample taken for sequencing was peripheral blood. The chain's CDR3 is CASSLPGQGTFYEQYF. For the CDR3, the DNA is TGTGCCAGCAGTCTACCGGGACAGGGGACTTTCTACGAGCAGTACTTC.